This T cell receptor beta chain is drawn from a study of control samples from healthy donors and cancer patients. The method was immunoSEQ multiplex PCR; TCRdb's version includes in-frame clones alone and lacks a portion of them. The sample lists approximately 220,000 clones; roughly 94% were seen once. The CDR3 consists of 16 residues. Germline V CDR1 and CDR2: LGHDT, YNNKEL (reference sequence). Trimming removed 2 bases from V and 8 bases from J; junction bases left unmatched: 10. The chain has TRBV3-1 (or the pseudogene TRBV3-2) and TRBJ1-2; 11 bases fit TRBD1. This sequence was found in a man aged 50 to 59 in good health. The sequencing input was blood. The CDR3 sequence is CASSQPGQGDVWGYTF. The CDR3 bases are TGTGCCAGCAGCCAACCGGGACAGGGGGATGTATGGGGCTACACCTTC.